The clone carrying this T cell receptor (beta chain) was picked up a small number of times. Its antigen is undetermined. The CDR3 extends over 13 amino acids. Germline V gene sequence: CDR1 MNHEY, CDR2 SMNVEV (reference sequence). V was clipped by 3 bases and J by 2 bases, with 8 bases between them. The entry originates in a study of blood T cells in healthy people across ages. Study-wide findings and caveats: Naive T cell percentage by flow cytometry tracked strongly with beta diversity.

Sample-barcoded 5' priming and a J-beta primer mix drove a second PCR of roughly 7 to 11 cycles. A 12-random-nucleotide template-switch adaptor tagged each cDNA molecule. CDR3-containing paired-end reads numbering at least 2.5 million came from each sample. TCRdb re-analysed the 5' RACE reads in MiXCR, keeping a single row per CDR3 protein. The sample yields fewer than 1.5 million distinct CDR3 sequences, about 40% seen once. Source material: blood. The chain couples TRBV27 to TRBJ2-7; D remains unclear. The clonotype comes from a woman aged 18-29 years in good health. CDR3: CASSFQVTYEQYF. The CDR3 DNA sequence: TGTGCCAGCAGTTTCCAAGTCACCTACGAGCAGTACTTC.